The rows below give T cell receptor beta chains drawn from one sample of a study of persistence of HIV-infected CD4 T cells. Assay used: immunoSEQ multiplex PCR; TCRdb lists only in-frame clones, some missing. The table has about 36,000 clones, 75% to 85% seen once. What these receptors recognize is not known. The sequencing here drew on cultured CD4+ T cells from PBMCs, taken from a patient who received antiretroviral therapy. Source of these receptors: an adult with HIV. The donor label of this sample is uncertain. Both conserved end residues are part of each CDR3. The D gene is left open where the match is weak. Clone size is given for some rows only: seen once, a few or many times, or a class if the clone is expanded.

clone size	D gene	V gene	J gene	CDR3 DNA	CDR3 protein
few	NA	TRBV2	TRBJ1-1	TGTGCCAGCAGTGAACGCCAGGGAGGGCGGGCTGAAGCTTTCTTT	CASSERQGGRAEAFF
NA	NA	TRBV12-3/TRBV12-4	TRBJ2-1	TGTGCCAGCAGGTATACCCAAGAGCAGTTCTTC	CASRYTQEQFF
NA	NA	TRBV25-1	TRBJ1-4	TGTGCCAGCAGTGAAGGGACCGGGAAACTGTTTTTT	CASSEGTGKLFF
NA	NA	TRBV30	TRBJ1-1	TGTGCCTCGGGACTCTTGAACACTGAAGCTTTCTTT	CASGLLNTEAFF
NA	NA	TRBV19	TRBJ1-5	TGTGCCGGGGGGGCAGGCCTAAGGCCCCAGCATTTT	CAGGAGLRPQHF
NA	TRBD1	TRBV6-5	TRBJ1-1	TGTGCCAGCATCGACAGGGGAAGCGCTGAAGCTTTCTTT	CASIDRGSAEAFF
NA	NA	TRBV2	TRBJ2-1	TGTGCCAGCAGGGGGGCGGGGGCCTACAATGAGCAGTTCTTC	CASRGAGAYNEQFF
NA	NA	TRBV5-4	TRBJ1-4	TGTGCCAGCAGCTTGGTAGGACAGCCTAATGAAAAACTGTTTTTT	CASSLVGQPNEKLFF
NA	TRBD1	TRBV12-5	TRBJ2-2	TGTGCTAGTGGTTACGGGGACAGAAAGTCCGGGGAGCTGTTTTTT	CASGYGDRKSGELFF
NA	NA	TRBV6-5	TRBJ1-2	TGTGCCAGCAGTCGTATGAAGGAGAACTATGGCTACACCTTC	CASSRMKENYGYTF
NA	NA	TRBV15	TRBJ1-4	TGTGCCACCAGCAGAGGGTCTGAAAAACTGTTTTTT	CATSRGSEKLFF
NA	NA	TRBV5-5	TRBJ1-1	TGTGCCAGCAGCTCAAAGAACACTGAAGCTTTCTTT	CASSSKNTEAFF
NA	TRBD2	TRBV5-1	TRBJ2-1	TGCGCCAGCAGCGCCGGGACTAGCGGTCCCTACAATGAGCAGTTCTTC	CASSAGTSGPYNEQFF
once	TRBD1	TRBV6-5	TRBJ1-1	TGTGCCAGCAGAGACACAGGGGGCACTGAAGCTTTCTTT	CASRDTGGTEAFF
NA	TRBD1	TRBV2	TRBJ1-5	TGTGCCAGCAGTTTCAGACAGGGGGCTTATAGCAATCAGCCCCAGCATTTT	CASSFRQGAYSNQPQHF
NA	TRBD2	TRBV6-5	TRBJ2-1	TGTGCCAGCAGTTACGGGACTAGCGGGTCGGACGAGCAGTTCTTC	CASSYGTSGSDEQFF
NA	NA	TRBV24-1	TRBJ2-4	TGTGCCACCAGTGATTTTCCTCGGTTAAACATTCAGTACTTC	CATSDFPRLNIQYF
NA	NA	TRBV19	TRBJ2-3	TGTGCCAGTAGTATCTCAGGGACACCTGAAGATACGCAGTATTTT	CASSISGTPEDTQYF
NA	TRBD2	TRBV5-1	TRBJ2-3	TGCGCCAGCAGCCTAGCGGGGCCCCGCACAGATACGCAGTATTTT	CASSLAGPRTDTQYF
NA	TRBD1	TRBV5-1	TRBJ2-3	TGCGCCAGCAGCTGGGGGACAGGGCATGGAGATACGCAGTATTTT	CASSWGTGHGDTQYF
NA	NA	TRBV2	TRBJ1-5	TGTGCCAGCAGTGAAGGTGGGGGCCAGCCCCAGCATTTT	CASSEGGGQPQHF
once	NA	TRBV7-9	TRBJ2-1	TGTGCCAGCAGCTTAGCGGGGCGGGGTAGGTTCAATGAGCAGTTCTTC	CASSLAGRGRFNEQFF
NA	NA	TRBV28	TRBJ1-1	TGTGCCAGCAGCTTGACGTTGGCAGCGAACACTGAAGCTTTCTTT	CASSLTLAANTEAFF
NA	NA	TRBV7-6	TRBJ1-1	TGTGCCAGCAGCAGGGGGGGCCTGAACACTGAAGCTTTCTTT	CASSRGGLNTEAFF
NA	TRBD2	TRBV6-5	TRBJ2-7	TGTGCCAGCAGTTACGGGACTACCCTGACCCAGTACGAGCAGTACTTC	CASSYGTTLTQYEQYF
once	NA	TRBV21-1	TRBJ1-6	TGTGCCAGCAGCAACAGGGTCGCCCTCCACTTT	CASSNRVALHF
NA	TRBD2	TRBV27	TRBJ2-3	TGTGCCAGCACCCGCTTCCGGGGGGGCAGCACAGATACGCAGTATTTT	CASTRFRGGSTDTQYF
NA	NA	TRBV5-1	TRBJ1-1	TGCGCCAGCAGCTTAAATCAGGGGCCCAACACTGAAGCTTTCTTT	CASSLNQGPNTEAFF
NA	NA	TRBV6-5	TRBJ1-4	TGTGCCAGCAGACCCGGGACATCTAATGAAAAACTGTTTTTT	CASRPGTSNEKLFF
NA	NA	TRBV14	TRBJ1-1	TGTGCCAGCAGCCAAGGGGGTCGGCCTTTCTTT	CASSQGGRPFF
NA	NA	TRBV5-1	TRBJ1-1	TGCGCCAGCAGCTTGGGGGTTATGAACACCGAAGCTTTCTTT	CASSLGVMNTEAFF
NA	TRBD2	TRBV19	TRBJ2-1	TGTGCCAGTAGTACCTCACTAGCGGGGAAAAATGAGCAGTTCTTC	CASSTSLAGKNEQFF
NA	TRBD2	TRBV3-1/TRBV3-2	TRBJ2-1	TGTGCCAGCAGCCCGCGGACTAGCGGGGGTGATGAGCAGTTCTTC	CASSPRTSGGDEQFF
NA	NA	TRBV18	TRBJ1-6	TGTGCCAGCTCACCACCTACAGCCGCCTCGGCCCTCCACTTT	CASSPPTAASALHF
NA	NA	TRBV28	TRBJ1-1	TGTGCCAGCAGTTCCAGTTCCGGAAACACTGAAGCTTTCTTT	CASSSSSGNTEAFF
NA	TRBD1	TRBV29-1	TRBJ1-4	TGCAGCGTGGGGACAGGGGGCGAGTATGAAAAACTGTTTTTT	CSVGTGGEYEKLFF
NA	TRBD1	TRBV18	TRBJ1-2	TGTGCCAGCTCACCAGGGACAGACGTACTTGGCTACACCTTC	CASSPGTDVLGYTF
once	TRBD2	TRBV3-1/TRBV3-2	TRBJ2-1	TGTGCCAGCAGCCAAGAAGTTGGCGGGGGGGGCGATGAGCAGTTCTTC	CASSQEVGGGGDEQFF
NA	NA	TRBV10-2	TRBJ1-5	TGCGCCAGCAGTGAGCTCGACGCTCAGCCCCAGCATTTT	CASSELDAQPQHF